The 30 T cell receptor beta chains below come from one sample, sequenced in a study of blood T cell repertoires in COVID-19. Only in-frame clones appear in the TCRdb table, and some are missing; sequencing was by immunoSEQ multiplex PCR. The sample shows 180,000 or so clones, about 81% of them seen only once. Specimen: peripheral blood. These receptors were collected from a woman at least 80 years old with COVID-19, enrolled during active disease.

This sequence joins TRBV28 and TRBJ2-4; D is perhaps TRBD1 (7 bases). Germline V CDR1 and CDR2: MDHEN, SYDVKM. Trimming shortened V by 5 bases and J by 7 bases, and 12 bases separated the two germline ends. The CDR3 totals 13 residues. DNA for the CDR3: TGTGCCAGCAGTCTGACAGGGAGGAACATTCAGTACTTC. Protein: CASSLTGRNIQYF.

V and J are TRBV5-8 and TRBJ2-5; D may be TRBD2 (6 bases). The germline gives CDR1 SGHTS, CDR2 YDEGEE. The CDR3 loop spans 15 amino acids. Trimming removed 1 base from V and 5 bases from J, with 15 bases in between. This CDR3 is CASSLREWYGETQYF. The CDR3 nucleotides are TGTGCCAGCAGCTTGCGGGAGTGGTATGGCGAGACCCAGTACTTC.

The rearrangement links TRBV7-2 to TRBJ1-1; 7 bases map to TRBD1. The CDR3 is 14 residues long. Losses at the gene ends were 3 bases for V and 2 bases for J; bases not matched to a gene: 3. Germline V gene sequence: CDR1 SGHTA, CDR2 FQGNSA. CDR3 nucleotides: TGTGCCAGCAGCTTTAACAGGGGTAACACTGAAGCTTTCTTT. It yields the protein CASSFNRGNTEAFF.

The chain recombines TRBV5-4 with TRBJ1-1, with D possibly TRBD1 on 5 matching bases. The CDR3 contains 14 residues. Trimming took off 3 bases at V and 9 bases at J, with 18 bases between the two ends. The germline V gene encodes CDR1 SGHNT and CDR2 YYREEE (reference sequence). The CDR3 DNA reads TGTGCCAGCAGCTCCAAAACGGACGGGGGGAAAGCTTTCTTT. Protein product: CASSSKTDGGKAFF.

This chain connects TRBV15 to TRBJ2-7; TRBD1 aligns across 8 bases. The CDR3 runs to 15 residues. Per germline, CDR1 LNHNV and CDR2 YYDKDF (reference sequence). V lost 0 bases, J lost 3 bases, and 4 bases stayed unmatched. The CDR3 loop is CATSREGQGHYEQYF. Written as DNA, the CDR3 is TGTGCCACCAGCAGAGAAGGACAGGGACACTACGAGCAGTACTTC. The whole variable domain, remainder taken from reference TRBV15 and TRBJ2-7, is DAMVIQNPRYQVTQFGKPVTLSCSQTLNHNVMYWYQQKSSQAPKLLFHYYDKDFNNEADTPDNFQSRRPNTSFCFLDIRSPGLGDTAMYLCATSREGQGHYEQYFGPGTRLTVT.

The chain joins TRBV5-8 to TRBJ1-1, with D unresolved. The V and J ends lost 1 base and 1 base respectively, with 8 bases between them. The CDR3 extends over 14 amino acids. CDR1 SGHTS and CDR2 YDEGEE come from the germline V gene. The CDR3 here is CASSLRRPNTEAFF. The DNA of the CDR3 is TGTGCCAGCAGCTTGAGGCGGCCGAACACTGAAGCTTTCTTT.

The CDR3 is CASSFIADYQETQYF. CDR3 in DNA: TGCGCCAGCAGCTTTATAGCGGACTACCAAGAGACCCAGTACTTC. The chain joins TRBV5-1 to TRBJ2-5; D possibly corresponds to TRBD2 (6 bases). Looked up from germline, CDR1 is SGHRS and CDR2 is YFSETQ. The CDR3 covers 15 residues. The ends were cut back, 2 bases at V and 0 bases at J, with 11 bases in the middle.

This clone was counted a few times. The rearrangement uses TRBV7-2 and TRBJ1-2, with D possibly matching TRBD1 (5 bases). Trimming took off 5 bases at V and 8 bases at J, with 15 bases between the two ends. Looked up from germline, CDR1 is SGHTA and CDR2 is FQGNSA. The CDR3 sequence is 13 residues long. DNA of the CDR3: TGTGCCAGCAGCCCCAGCAGGGTCCAAGGCTACACCTTC. The encoded protein is CASSPSRVQGYTF.

The chain employs TRBV18 and TRBJ2-1; 12 nucleotides align to TRBD2. Germline V gives CDR1 KGHSH, CDR2 LQKENI. The junction had 3 bases not matched to a gene; V was cut back by 0 bases and J by 6 bases. The CDR3 runs 16 residues. The CDR3 DNA reads TGTGCCAGCTCACCACCTTCACTAGCGGGAGGCAATGAGCAGTTCTTC. Translating it yields CASSPPSLAGGNEQFF.

This chain links TRBV24-1 with TRBJ2-5; D might be TRBD1 (6 bases). V lost 9 bases to trimming and J lost 3 bases, with 13 bases between them. Germline loops: CDR1 KGHDR, CDR2 SFDVKD. The CDR3 is 13 amino acids. The CDR3 region is CATEGPGEETQYF. The DNA for the CDR3 is TGTGCCACCGAGGGCCCAGGGGAAGAGACCCAGTACTTC.

The rearrangement joins TRBV5-1 to TRBJ2-2; 12 bases fit TRBD2. CDR1 SGHRS and CDR2 YFSETQ come from the germline V gene. The CDR3 length is 16 residues. The V segment lost 0 bases and the J segment 6 bases; nucleotides outside the gene matches: 3. CDR3 nucleotide sequence: TGCGCCAGCAGCTTGGAGGGACTAGCGGGTGCCGGGGAGCTGTTTTTT. Amino acids: CASSLEGLAGAGELFF.

The chain combines TRBV30 with TRBJ2-5, with no clear D. Germline V CDR1 and CDR2: GTSNPN, SVGIG (reference sequence). Between the trimmed V and J ends, which lost 6 bases and 2 bases, there was a span of 16 bases. The CDR3 covers 14 residues. The CDR3 nucleotides are TGTGCCTGTACTATAATCCGGCGGCAAGAGACCCAGTACTTC. Amino acids: CACTIIRRQETQYF.

The chain is built from TRBV6-6 and TRBJ2-7; D not certain. V was pared by 6 bases and J by 2 bases, with 5 bases between. CDR1 and CDR2 from the germline V gene are MNHNY and SVGAGI (reference sequence). The CDR3 contains 11 residues. This chain's CDR3 is CASSQTYEQYF. CDR3 in DNA: TGTGCCAGCAGCCAAACCTACGAGCAGTACTTC.

In DNA form, the CDR3 reads TGCAGTGCTAGTTCTTTAGAGATGAACACTGAAGCTTTCTTT. The encoded protein is CSASSLEMNTEAFF. The V and J genes are TRBV20-1 and TRBJ1-1; D is uncertain. The germline CDR1 and CDR2 sequences are DFQATT and SNEGSKA (reference sequence). Deletions cut 3 bases from V and 0 bases from J, with 11 bases between. The CDR3 totals 14 residues.

V and J are TRBV27 and TRBJ2-7; no clear D. The CDR3 covers 13 residues. Per germline, CDR1 MNHEY and CDR2 SMNVEV (reference sequence). V lost 6 bases and J 0 bases, leaving 9 bases between the germline ends. CDR3 amino acids: CASSPRPSYEQYF. For the CDR3, the DNA is TGTGCCAGCAGCCCGCGGCCCTCCTACGAGCAGTACTTC.

The chain couples TRBV19 to TRBJ1-2; no definite D call. Germline V lookup: CDR1 LNHDA, CDR2 SQIVND (reference sequence). Trimming took off 3 bases at V and 5 bases at J, with 13 bases between the two ends. CDR3 size: 14 residues. The CDR3 loop is CASSMALSYYGYTF. As DNA, the CDR3 is TGTGCCAGTAGTATGGCCTTGTCGTATTATGGCTACACCTTC.

The chain links TRBV7-9 to TRBJ1-6; 7 positions agree with TRBD1. V shed 2 bases and J 3 bases; nucleotides not matched to a gene: 4. CDR1 is SEHNR, CDR2 FQNEAQ, per germline (reference sequence). CDR3 size: 16 residues. The CDR3 here is CASSLSTGSYNSPLHF. As DNA, the CDR3 is TGTGCCAGCAGCTTATCGACAGGGAGCTATAATTCACCCCTCCACTTT.

The chain links TRBV7-9 to TRBJ1-6; D remains unclear. CDR3 length: 14 residues. Germline V gene data show CDR1 as SEHNR and CDR2 as FQNEAQ (reference sequence). The V and J ends lost 1 base and 7 bases respectively, with 8 bases between them. CDR3 bases: TGTGCCAGCAGCTTAGTCCTGAGAAATTCACCCCTCCACTTT. Residues: CASSLVLRNSPLHF.

This clone occurred once. The rearrangement joins TRBV19 to TRBJ1-5; D possibly corresponds to TRBD1 (5 bases). V lost 3 bases to trimming and J lost 9 bases, with 30 bases between them. Germline assignment: CDR1 LNHDA and CDR2 SQIVND (reference sequence). The CDR3 loop spans 19 amino acids. The CDR3 loop is CASSIPRKLSESQVLPQHF. CDR3 bases: TGTGCCAGTAGTATCCCGCGAAAACTCAGCGAATCACAGGTCTTGCCCCAGCATTTT. The whole variable domain, remainder taken from reference TRBV19 and TRBJ1-5, is DGGITQSPKYLFRKEGQNVTLSCEQNLNHDAMYWYRQDPGQGLRLIYYSQIVNDFQKGDIAEGYSVSREKKESFPLTVTSAQKNPTAFYLCASSIPRKLSESQVLPQHFGDGTRLSIL.

The chain has TRBV19 and TRBJ1-2, with TRBD1 identical over 11 bases. The CDR3 is made up of 14 amino acids. CDR1 LNHDA and CDR2 SQIVND come from the germline V gene (reference sequence). V gave up 5 bases and J gave up 7 bases; unmatched junction bases: 6. This CDR3 reads CASSVGQGASGYTF. CDR3 in DNA: TGTGCCAGTAGTGTCGGACAGGGGGCCAGTGGCTACACCTTC. Together with reference TRBV19 and TRBJ1-2, the CDR3 gives the full variable domain: DGGITQSPKYLFRKEGQNVTLSCEQNLNHDAMYWYRQDPGQGLRLIYYSQIVNDFQKGDIAEGYSVSREKKESFPLTVTSAQKNPTAFYLCASSVGQGASGYTFGSGTRLTVV.

The chain combines TRBV6-5 with TRBJ2-4, with 9 positions matching TRBD1. This CDR3 has 14 residues. Looked up from germline, CDR1 is MNHEY and CDR2 is SVGAGI. With V trimmed by 1 base and J by 10 bases, 5 bases remained unmatched. CDR3 residues: CASSYLGQGGIQYF. The CDR3 region has the DNA TGTGCCAGCAGTTACTTGGGACAGGGTGGGATTCAGTACTTC.

The rearrangement joins TRBV6-5 to TRBJ2-7; 7 bases map to TRBD1. Germline CDR1 is MNHEY and CDR2 is SVGAGI. This CDR3 has 14 residues. J lost 0 bases, V lost 5 bases, and 4 bases had no gene match. In DNA form, the CDR3 reads TGTGCCAGCAGTAGGGGACAGAGCTCCTACGAGCAGTACTTC. Translation gives CASSRGQSSYEQYF.

The chain recombines TRBV6-2 or TRBV6-3 with TRBJ2-7; TRBD1 aligns across 7 bases. The V gene end was trimmed by 5 bases and the J gene end by 3 bases; junction bases not matched to a gene: 7. The V gene's germline CDR1 is MNHEY and CDR2 SVGEGT. The CDR3 runs 14 residues. CDR3 DNA: TGTGCCAGCAGTCGGGTAGGGGGCTACTACGAGCAGTACTTC. It specifies CASSRVGGYYEQYF.

V gene TRBV18 combines with J gene TRBJ2-5, with D possibly being TRBD1 (6 bases). V gave up 8 bases and J gave up 5 bases, with 15 bases separating them. Germline V gene sequence: CDR1 KGHSH, CDR2 LQKENI. The CDR3 is 13 amino acids. The CDR3 DNA reads as TGTGCCAGCGTAGGCAACAGGGACGAGACCCAGTACTTC. Translating it yields CASVGNRDETQYF.

The gene calls are TRBV2 and TRBJ2-7, with 13 bases identical to TRBD2. The length of the CDR3 is 17 residues. Looked up from germline, CDR1 is SNHLY and CDR2 is FYNNEI. Germline trimming cut 5 bases from V and 1 base from J; bases unmatched to any gene: 8. CDR3: CASSTLGLAGESYEQYF. As DNA, the CDR3 is TGTGCCAGCAGTACCCTCGGACTAGCGGGGGAATCCTACGAGCAGTACTTC.

The chain employs TRBV11-3 and TRBJ2-1, with unresolved D. V was pared by 5 bases and J by 4 bases, with 18 bases between. CDR1 and CDR2 (germline): SGHNT, YENEEA. This CDR3 has 16 residues. In DNA, the CDR3 is TGTGCCAGCAGCGCCAGGTCCCAACTTGGATACAATGAGCAGTTCTTC. Translating gives CASSARSQLGYNEQFF. The full variable domain, with the rest looked up from reference TRBV11-3 and TRBJ2-1, is EAGVVQSPRYKIIEKKQPVAFWCNPISGHNTLYWYLQNLGQGPELLIRYENEEAVDDSQLPKDRFSAERLKGVDSTLKIQPAELGDSAVYLCASSARSQLGYNEQFFGPGTRLTVL.

V usage is TRBV11-2 and J usage is TRBJ1-2; no clear D. V was trimmed by 5 bases and J by 6 bases, leaving 13 bases between them. This CDR3 region has 13 residues. Germline V gene data show CDR1 as SGHAT and CDR2 as FQNNGV. The CDR3 sequence is CASSPTPQHGYTF. Written as DNA, the CDR3 is TGTGCCAGCAGCCCCACACCTCAACATGGCTACACCTTC.

The chain couples TRBV27 to TRBJ1-2; D might be TRBD1 (6 bases). Germline loops: CDR1 MNHEY, CDR2 SMNVEV (reference sequence). Trimming took 3 bases from V and 9 from J, leaving 14 bases between them. This CDR3 has 13 residues. CDR3 loop: CASSLVAGVRYTF. The CDR3, as DNA: TGTGCCAGCAGTTTGGTGGCAGGGGTGCGCTACACCTTC.

The rearrangement joins TRBV6-5 to TRBJ2-3, with 8 positions matching TRBD2. Germline-derived CDR1 and CDR2 are MNHEY and SVGAGI. This CDR3 has 15 residues. V trimming: 2 bases; J trimming: 6 bases; junction bases outside the gene matches: 7. This CDR3 is CASSYRNRGGDTQYF. The DNA of the CDR3 is TGTGCCAGCAGTTACCGAAATCGGGGGGGCGATACGCAGTATTTT.

The chain has TRBV19 and TRBJ1-4, with a possible D match to TRBD1 (5 bases). V lost 6 bases and J 8 bases, leaving 19 bases between the germline ends. The CDR3 is 15 residues long. CDR1 and CDR2 from the germline V gene are LNHDA and SQIVND (reference sequence). The CDR3 nucleotides read TGTGCCAGTAGAGCAGGGAATCAAGTTTGGGAAAAACTGTTTTTT. Protein sequence: CASRAGNQVWEKLFF.